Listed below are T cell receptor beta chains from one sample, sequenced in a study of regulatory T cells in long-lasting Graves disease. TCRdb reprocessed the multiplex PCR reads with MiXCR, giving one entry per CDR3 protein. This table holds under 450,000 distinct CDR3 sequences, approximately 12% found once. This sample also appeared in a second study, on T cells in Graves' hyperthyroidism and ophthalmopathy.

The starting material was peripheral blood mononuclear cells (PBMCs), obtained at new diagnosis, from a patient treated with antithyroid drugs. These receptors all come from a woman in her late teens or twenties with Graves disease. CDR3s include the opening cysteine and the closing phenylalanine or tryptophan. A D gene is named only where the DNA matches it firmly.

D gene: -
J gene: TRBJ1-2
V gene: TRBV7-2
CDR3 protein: CASGRTDVTF

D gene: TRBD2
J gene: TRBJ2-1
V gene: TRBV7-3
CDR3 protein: CASSPAGGGAYNEQFF

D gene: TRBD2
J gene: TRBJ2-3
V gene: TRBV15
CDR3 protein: CATSRDKPGGPADTQYF

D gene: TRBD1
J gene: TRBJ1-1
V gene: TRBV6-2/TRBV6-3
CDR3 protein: CASSRQGRYTEAFF

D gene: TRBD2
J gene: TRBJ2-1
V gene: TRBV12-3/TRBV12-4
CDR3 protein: CASSPGLAGNEQFF

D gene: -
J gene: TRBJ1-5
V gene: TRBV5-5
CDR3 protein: CASSSASSQPQHF

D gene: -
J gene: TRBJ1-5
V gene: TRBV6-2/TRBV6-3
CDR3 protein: CASSQRWTLPGQPQHF

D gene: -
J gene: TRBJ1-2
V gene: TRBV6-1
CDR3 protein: CASRGGAGYGYTF

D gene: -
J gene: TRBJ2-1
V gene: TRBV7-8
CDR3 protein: CASSYPHVLDNSQFF

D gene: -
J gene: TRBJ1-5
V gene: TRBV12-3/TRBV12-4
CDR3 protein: CASSLSETSNQPQHF

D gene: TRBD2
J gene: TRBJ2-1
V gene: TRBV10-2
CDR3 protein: CASSGGVGTGGSYNEQFF

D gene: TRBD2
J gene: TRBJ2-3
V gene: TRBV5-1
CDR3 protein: CASSLGTTDHPQYF

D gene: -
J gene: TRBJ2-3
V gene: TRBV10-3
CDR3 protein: CAISDPLDTQYF

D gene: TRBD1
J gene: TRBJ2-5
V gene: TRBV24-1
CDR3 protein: CATSDPRTGTQETQYF

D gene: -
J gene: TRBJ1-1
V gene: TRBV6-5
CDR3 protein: CASSYSRAEAFF

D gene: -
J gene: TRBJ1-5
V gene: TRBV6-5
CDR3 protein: CASSYSRISGQPQHF

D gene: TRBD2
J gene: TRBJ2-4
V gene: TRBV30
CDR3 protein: CAWLRGGGLAKNIQYF

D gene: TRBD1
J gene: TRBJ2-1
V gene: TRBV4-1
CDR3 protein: CASSQVGTGRRGQFF

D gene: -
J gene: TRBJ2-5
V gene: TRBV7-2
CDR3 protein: CASSLRTGRLQETQYF

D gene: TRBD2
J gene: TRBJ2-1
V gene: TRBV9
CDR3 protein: CASSVSTSLSNEQFF

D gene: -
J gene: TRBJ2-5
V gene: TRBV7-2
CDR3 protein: CASRLEGGETQYF

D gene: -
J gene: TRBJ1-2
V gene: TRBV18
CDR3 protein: CASSPRLGSAEDYGYTF

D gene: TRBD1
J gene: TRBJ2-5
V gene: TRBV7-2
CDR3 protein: CASSLGGTGTQETQYF

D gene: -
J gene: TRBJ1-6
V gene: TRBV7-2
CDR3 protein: CASSFPGLPFHF

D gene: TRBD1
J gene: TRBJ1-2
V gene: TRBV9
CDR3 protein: CASSGPNRDRVFKNYGYTF

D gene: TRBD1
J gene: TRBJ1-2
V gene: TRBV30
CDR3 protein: CAWSVTGGFYGYTF

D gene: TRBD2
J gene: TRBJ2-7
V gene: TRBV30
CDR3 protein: CAWEKGLLYEQYF

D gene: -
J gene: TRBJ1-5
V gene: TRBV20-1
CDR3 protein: CSAREFGRRTAGYSNQPQHF

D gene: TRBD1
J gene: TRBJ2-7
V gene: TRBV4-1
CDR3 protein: CASSLTGGQEQYF

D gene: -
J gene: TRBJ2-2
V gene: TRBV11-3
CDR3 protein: CASSPGGGKTGELFF

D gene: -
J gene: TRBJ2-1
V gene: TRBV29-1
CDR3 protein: CSVEGAGGHNEQFF

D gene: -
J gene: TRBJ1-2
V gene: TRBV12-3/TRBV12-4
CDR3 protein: CASSLGDSNPYGYTF

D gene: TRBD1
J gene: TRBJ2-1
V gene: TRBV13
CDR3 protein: CASSSIDRGKNEQFF